This entry is about one TCR beta chain. V was clipped by 3 bases and J by 4 bases, with 6 bases between them. Germline loops: CDR1 SGDLS, CDR2 YYNGEE. The CDR3 length is 12 residues. Assay used: immunoSEQ multiplex PCR; TCRdb lists only in-frame clones, some missing. The sample contains 130,000 to 150,000 clones, about nine tenths of which appear only once. The data derive from a study of cytomegalovirus exposure and HLA in healthy donors. Study overall: The approximately 110 validation repertoires used a platform that matched the one used for the approximately 670 first-cohort repertoires, as a later analysis reported.

Material for sequencing was PBMCs. The TCR sequence derives from a woman under 40 in good health and CMV-seropositive. The J gene is TRBJ2-3, the V gene TRBV9; D not certain. CDR3 sequence reads: CASSGYSDTQYF. The CDR3 DNA reads TGTGCCAGCAGCGGATACTCAGATACGCAGTATTTT.